Below, 29 T cell receptor beta chains from the same sample are listed, as sequenced in a study of T-cell reconstitution after alpha-beta-depleted transplantation in children. During its preparation, the TCRbeta library received unique molecular identifiers. From the PCR reads, TCRdb called clonotypes with MiXCR, one entry per CDR3 protein. The sample holds a few hundred thousand distinct CDR3 sequences, around 18% seen once. Sequencing was performed on PBMCs from the stem cell graft donor, taken from the stem cell graft. The receptors come from a human donor who donated a stem cell graft to a child with acute lymphoblastic leukemia.

The rearrangement links TRBV20-1 to TRBJ2-2; D possibly corresponds to TRBD2 (6 bases). V was pared by 4 bases and J by 6 bases, with 12 bases between. Germline lookup yields CDR1 DFQATT and CDR2 SNEGSKA (reference sequence). This CDR3 has 13 amino acids. DNA of the CDR3: TGCAGTGCTAATCGTCCGGGGGCCGGGGAGCTGTTTTTT. Translation: CSANRPGAGELFF.

The V call is TRBV7-2, the J call TRBJ2-1; TRBD1 might be the D (6 bases). The CDR3 loop spans 21 amino acids. Deletions cut 2 bases from V and 12 bases from J, with 38 bases between. Germline CDR1 is SGHTA and CDR2 is FQGNSA. CDR3 nucleotides: TGTGCCAGCAGCTTAACAGGGCTGATCGGGTCGATTAGCTTTAAGTGGGTTGGGCAGTTCTTC. Amino acid sequence: CASSLTGLIGSISFKWVGQFF.

This chain joins TRBV12-3 or TRBV12-4 and TRBJ2-1, with TRBD1 as a possible D gene (6 bases). The germline V and J ends were trimmed by 4 bases and 5 bases, with 15 bases remaining between them. The CDR3 has 15 amino acids. CDR3 protein: CASSYSGTPNNEQFF. CDR3 coding DNA: TGTGCCAGCAGTTACTCCGGGACACCCAACAATGAGCAGTTCTTC.

The chain recombines TRBV7-3 with TRBJ2-3; weak D call: TRBD1 (5 bases). V lost 2 bases and J lost 1, with 10 bases in between. This CDR3 contains 15 residues. Looked up from germline, CDR1 is SGHTA and CDR2 is FQGTGA. The CDR3 here is CASSLEGRGTDTQYF. The CDR3 coding sequence is TGTGCCAGCAGCTTAGAAGGCAGGGGCACAGATACGCAGTATTTT.

This clonotype has a handful of counts. The chain links TRBV30 to TRBJ1-4, with D perhaps TRBD1 (5 bases). This CDR3 has 14 residues. Germline values: CDR1 GTSNPN, CDR2 SVGIG (reference sequence). V dropped 3 bases and J dropped 0 bases, with 8 bases sitting between them. The chain's CDR3 is CAWRQGPTNEKLFF. The CDR3 DNA is TGTGCCTGGAGGCAGGGCCCAACTAATGAAAAACTGTTTTTT.

This clonotype has more than one count but fewer than ten. The chain joins TRBV3-1 to TRBJ2-1, with D perhaps TRBD2 (6 bases). The V gene's germline CDR1 is LGHDT and CDR2 YNNKEL (reference sequence). V lost 6 bases and J 6 bases, leaving 15 bases between the germline ends. The CDR3 length is 14 residues. The CDR3, as DNA: TGTGCCAGCAGTCCACAAGCGGGCATCAATGAGCAGTTCTTC. Translated, it gives CASSPQAGINEQFF.

This clonotype was counted only a few times. The V call is TRBV3-1, the J call TRBJ2-1; D possibly matches TRBD1 or TRBD2 (5 bases each). The CDR3 length is 15 residues. Trimming took 1 base from V and 11 from J, leaving 18 bases between them. Germline V gene data show CDR1 as LGHDT and CDR2 as YNNKEL (reference sequence). The DNA of the CDR3 is TGTGCCAGCAGCCAAGCAGACATCCGTGGGACCAAGCAGTTCTTC. It codes for CASSQADIRGTKQFF.

CDR3 region: CASSYSQGFDEQYF. The CDR3 DNA sequence: TGTGCCAGCAGTTACTCACAGGGGTTCGACGAGCAGTACTTC. This chain links TRBV6-5 with TRBJ2-7, with 7 bases identical to TRBD1. V dropped 0 bases and J dropped 5; count of bases not matched to a gene: 4. Germline assignment: CDR1 MNHEY and CDR2 SVGAGI. This CDR3 contains 14 residues.

This chain connects TRBV12-3 or TRBV12-4 to TRBJ1-1; TRBD1 aligns across 10 bases. Trimming removed 5 bases from V and 3 bases from J; junction bases left unmatched: 6. The CDR3 covers 15 residues. The CDR3 nucleotides read TGTGCCAGCAGTCCGATGGACAGGGGGTACACTGAAGCTTTCTTT. It is translated as CASSPMDRGYTEAFF.

This clonotype has only a few counts. This chain uses TRBV7-9 with TRBJ2-7, with 8 bases fitting TRBD1. V was clipped by 4 bases and J by 7 bases; unmatched bases: 6. The germline gives CDR1 SEHNR, CDR2 FQNEAQ (reference sequence). CDR3 length equals 13 residues. The CDR3 region is CASSSDRVREQYF. CDR3 in DNA: TGTGCCAGCAGCTCGGACAGGGTGCGGGAGCAGTACTTC.

In DNA, the CDR3 is TGTGCCAGCAGCCCAGGGACTAGCGGGGGTATCTACAATGAGCAGTTCTTC. Protein: CASSPGTSGGIYNEQFF. This chain links TRBV7-8 with TRBJ2-1; 14 bases are a match to TRBD2. The CDR3 totals 17 residues. V lost 5 bases to trimming and J lost 3 bases; unmatched junction nucleotides: 6. CDR1 is SGHVS, CDR2 FQNEAQ, per germline.

The sample holds a few counts of this clonotype. The genes are TRBV15 and TRBJ1-6; D is uncertain. Germline CDR1 and CDR2: LNHNV and YYDKDF (reference sequence). Trimming removed 0 bases from V and 9 bases from J, with 6 bases in between. This CDR3 has 13 residues. The CDR3 spells CATSRDRGSPLHF. DNA of the CDR3: TGTGCCACCAGCAGAGATCGGGGTTCACCCCTCCACTTT.

The chain uses TRBV19 and TRBJ2-1; 7 bases are shared with TRBD2. Germline loops: CDR1 LNHDA, CDR2 SQIVND (reference sequence). The V segment lost 2 bases and the J segment 0 bases; nucleotides outside the gene matches: 4. This CDR3 comprises 16 residues. The CDR3: CASSITSASSYNEQFF. For the CDR3, the DNA is TGTGCCAGTAGTATAACTAGCGCGAGCTCCTACAATGAGCAGTTCTTC.

This clonotype was found a few times. This chain links TRBV27 with TRBJ2-7; TRBD2 aligns across 8 bases. CDR3 length equals 15 residues. The junction had 6 bases not matched to a gene; V was cut back by 5 bases and J by 0 bases. Germline CDR1 and CDR2: MNHEY and SMNVEV (reference sequence). The CDR3 loop is CASSILAASSYEQYF. CDR3 in DNA: TGTGCCAGCAGTATACTAGCGGCTAGCTCCTACGAGCAGTACTTC.

This clonotype was counted only a few times. The DNA of the CDR3 is TGTGCCAGCTCTAAAAGTAGCGGGAAAGAGACCCAGTACTTC. Translating gives CASSKSSGKETQYF. The V call is TRBV27, the J call TRBJ2-5; 8 bases agree with TRBD2. Germline values: CDR1 MNHEY, CDR2 SMNVEV (reference sequence). Trimming cost V 8 bases and J 3 bases; bases outside gene matches: 8. The CDR3 is 14 amino acids.

V is TRBV19 and J is TRBJ2-1; 10 nucleotides align to TRBD2. V gave up 2 bases and J gave up 1 base; unmatched junction bases: 2. This CDR3 has 16 residues. Germline CDR1 and CDR2: LNHDA and SQIVND (reference sequence). The CDR3 nucleotides are TGTGCCAGTAGTATAAAAGCGGGAGGGTCCTACAATGAGCAGTTCTTC. Translated, it gives CASSIKAGGSYNEQFF. The full variable domain, with the rest looked up from reference TRBV19 and TRBJ2-1, is DGGITQSPKYLFRKEGQNVTLSCEQNLNHDAMYWYRQDPGQGLRLIYYSQIVNDFQKGDIAEGYSVSREKKESFPLTVTSAQKNPTAFYLCASSIKAGGSYNEQFFGPGTRLTVL.

The genes are TRBV29-1 and TRBJ2-2; D is undetermined. From germline, CDR1 is SQVTM and CDR2 ANQGSEA. The CDR3 loop spans 13 amino acids. The V gene lost 4 bases and the J gene lost 1 base, with 7 bases spanning the gap. CDR3: CSVADVNTGELFF. The CDR3 DNA sequence: TGCAGCGTTGCCGACGTGAACACCGGGGAGCTGTTTTTT.

This clonotype was observed a few times. V gene TRBV20-1 combines with J gene TRBJ2-7; 9 bases are a match to TRBD1. This CDR3 is 14 amino acids long. Trimming removed 3 bases from V and 3 bases from J; junction bases left unmatched: 6. The germline CDR1 and CDR2 sequences are DFQATT and SNEGSKA (reference sequence). CDR3 DNA: TGCAGTGCTAGTCCCGGGACAGGGAACTACGAGCAGTACTTC. Translated, it gives CSASPGTGNYEQYF.

There are a few counts of this clonotype. V and J are TRBV2 and TRBJ1-5, with D possibly TRBD1 on 5 matching bases. CDR1 and CDR2 (germline): SNHLY, FYNNEI. V was cut by 10 bases and J by 3 bases, with 16 bases left in between. The CDR3 loop spans 14 amino acids. In DNA, the CDR3 is TGTGCCACCAAATCTGACAGCCTCAATCAGCCCCAGCATTTT. This encodes CATKSDSLNQPQHF.

The rearrangement links TRBV5-1 to TRBJ2-1; D gene uncertain. The V and J ends lost 4 bases and 6 bases respectively, with 11 bases between them. The CDR3 is made up of 13 amino acids. Germline values: CDR1 SGHRS, CDR2 YFSETQ. The CDR3 loop reads CASSPAPSNEQFF. The CDR3 DNA is TGCGCCAGCAGCCCAGCTCCGAGCAATGAGCAGTTCTTC. The variable domain in full, with the rest retrieved from reference TRBV5-1 and TRBJ2-1, is KAGVTQTPRYLIKTRGQQVTLSCSPISGHRSVSWYQQTPGQGLQFLFEYFSETQRNKGNFPGRFSGRQFSNSRSEMNVSTLELGDSALYLCASSPAPSNEQFFGPGTRLTVL.

The chain links TRBV5-5 to TRBJ1-2, with 9 bases that match TRBD1. V lost 8 bases, J lost 3 bases, and 5 bases stayed unmatched. The CDR3 contains 13 residues. The V gene's germline CDR1 is SGHKS and CDR2 YYEKEE (reference sequence). DNA for the CDR3: TGTGCCAGTACAGGGGGCGCCTACTATGGCTACACCTTC. It codes for CASTGGAYYGYTF.

Only a few counts were recorded for this clonotype. V and J are TRBV10-3 and TRBJ2-5; D perhaps matches TRBD1 (5 bases). The CDR3 length is 13 residues. The V end was cut by 6 bases, the J end by 1 base, with 9 bases between. Germline CDR1 is ENHRY and CDR2 is SYGVKD. The CDR3: CAIRRQGQETQYF. Here the CDR3 DNA reads TGTGCCATCAGACGGCAGGGCCAAGAGACCCAGTACTTC.

The rearrangement uses TRBV20-1 and TRBJ2-2, with 10 bases aligning to TRBD2. Germline CDR1 and CDR2: DFQATT and SNEGSKA (reference sequence). The CDR3 loop spans 18 amino acids. V lost 0 bases and J lost 2; bases outside the gene matches: 9. CDR3 coding DNA: TGCAGTGCTAGAGACCCGAGGACTAGCGGAGCCAACACCGGGGAGCTGTTTTTT. It translates to CSARDPRTSGANTGELFF.

This chain joins TRBV15 and TRBJ2-7; D possibly corresponds to TRBD2 (6 bases). Germline values: CDR1 LNHNV, CDR2 YYDKDF (reference sequence). V lost 0 bases to trimming and J lost 0 bases, with 12 bases between them. CDR3 length: 16 amino acids. CDR3 nucleotide sequence: TGTGCCACCAGCAGAGATATGTGGGACTTCTCCTACGAGCAGTACTTC. The encoded protein is CATSRDMWDFSYEQYF.

The chain recombines TRBV18 with TRBJ2-1, with D possibly matching TRBD1 (5 bases). Trimming took off 0 bases at V and 10 bases at J, with 7 bases between the two ends. Germline V gene lookup returns CDR1 KGHSH and CDR2 LQKENI. This CDR3 has 12 residues. This CDR3 reads CASSPPGPEQFF. The CDR3 DNA sequence: TGTGCCAGCTCACCACCGGGGCCCGAGCAGTTCTTC. The complete variable domain, with remaining parts taken from reference TRBV18 and TRBJ2-1, reads NAGVMQNPRHLVRRRGQEARLRCSPMKGHSHVYWYRQLPEEGLKFMVYLQKENIIDESGMPKERFSAEFPKEGPSILRIQQVVRGDSAAYFCASSPPGPEQFFGPGTRLTVL.

The chain employs TRBV11-2 and TRBJ1-6; the D is unclear. The CDR3 has 13 residues. Between the trimmed V and J ends, which lost 7 bases and 8 bases, there was a span of 12 bases. The germline V gene has CDR1 SGHAT and CDR2 FQNNGV. CDR3 sequence (DNA): TGTGCCAGCACCGACATACGAGATTCACCCCTCCACTTT. This translates into CASTDIRDSPLHF.

The chain links TRBV24-1 to TRBJ2-1; 8 bases match TRBD1. CDR1 KGHDR and CDR2 SFDVKD come from the germline V gene. The CDR3 has 14 amino acids. The V gene end was trimmed by 5 bases and the J gene end by 9 bases; junction bases not matched to a gene: 8. The CDR3 sequence is CATSGVPGTGEQFF. Written as DNA, the CDR3 is TGTGCCACCAGTGGCGTTCCAGGGACAGGTGAGCAGTTCTTC.

The chain links TRBV27 to TRBJ2-1, with 7 bases matching TRBD1. The CDR3 totals 13 residues. With 7 bases clipped from V and 1 base from J, the junction kept 1 base outside the gene matches. The germline V gene has CDR1 MNHEY and CDR2 SMNVEV (reference sequence). CDR3 coding DNA: TGTGCCAGCACCAGGGGGTCCTACAATGAGCAGTTCTTC. This gives the protein CASTRGSYNEQFF.

The chain recombines TRBV12-3 or TRBV12-4 with TRBJ2-2; D is possibly TRBD1 (7 bases). Trimming removed 7 bases at V and 5 bases at J, with 14 bases between. The CDR3 runs to 14 residues. The CDR3 spells CASTVPGGTGELFF. The CDR3 region has the DNA TGTGCCAGCACCGTTCCAGGGGGGACCGGGGAGCTGTTTTTT.